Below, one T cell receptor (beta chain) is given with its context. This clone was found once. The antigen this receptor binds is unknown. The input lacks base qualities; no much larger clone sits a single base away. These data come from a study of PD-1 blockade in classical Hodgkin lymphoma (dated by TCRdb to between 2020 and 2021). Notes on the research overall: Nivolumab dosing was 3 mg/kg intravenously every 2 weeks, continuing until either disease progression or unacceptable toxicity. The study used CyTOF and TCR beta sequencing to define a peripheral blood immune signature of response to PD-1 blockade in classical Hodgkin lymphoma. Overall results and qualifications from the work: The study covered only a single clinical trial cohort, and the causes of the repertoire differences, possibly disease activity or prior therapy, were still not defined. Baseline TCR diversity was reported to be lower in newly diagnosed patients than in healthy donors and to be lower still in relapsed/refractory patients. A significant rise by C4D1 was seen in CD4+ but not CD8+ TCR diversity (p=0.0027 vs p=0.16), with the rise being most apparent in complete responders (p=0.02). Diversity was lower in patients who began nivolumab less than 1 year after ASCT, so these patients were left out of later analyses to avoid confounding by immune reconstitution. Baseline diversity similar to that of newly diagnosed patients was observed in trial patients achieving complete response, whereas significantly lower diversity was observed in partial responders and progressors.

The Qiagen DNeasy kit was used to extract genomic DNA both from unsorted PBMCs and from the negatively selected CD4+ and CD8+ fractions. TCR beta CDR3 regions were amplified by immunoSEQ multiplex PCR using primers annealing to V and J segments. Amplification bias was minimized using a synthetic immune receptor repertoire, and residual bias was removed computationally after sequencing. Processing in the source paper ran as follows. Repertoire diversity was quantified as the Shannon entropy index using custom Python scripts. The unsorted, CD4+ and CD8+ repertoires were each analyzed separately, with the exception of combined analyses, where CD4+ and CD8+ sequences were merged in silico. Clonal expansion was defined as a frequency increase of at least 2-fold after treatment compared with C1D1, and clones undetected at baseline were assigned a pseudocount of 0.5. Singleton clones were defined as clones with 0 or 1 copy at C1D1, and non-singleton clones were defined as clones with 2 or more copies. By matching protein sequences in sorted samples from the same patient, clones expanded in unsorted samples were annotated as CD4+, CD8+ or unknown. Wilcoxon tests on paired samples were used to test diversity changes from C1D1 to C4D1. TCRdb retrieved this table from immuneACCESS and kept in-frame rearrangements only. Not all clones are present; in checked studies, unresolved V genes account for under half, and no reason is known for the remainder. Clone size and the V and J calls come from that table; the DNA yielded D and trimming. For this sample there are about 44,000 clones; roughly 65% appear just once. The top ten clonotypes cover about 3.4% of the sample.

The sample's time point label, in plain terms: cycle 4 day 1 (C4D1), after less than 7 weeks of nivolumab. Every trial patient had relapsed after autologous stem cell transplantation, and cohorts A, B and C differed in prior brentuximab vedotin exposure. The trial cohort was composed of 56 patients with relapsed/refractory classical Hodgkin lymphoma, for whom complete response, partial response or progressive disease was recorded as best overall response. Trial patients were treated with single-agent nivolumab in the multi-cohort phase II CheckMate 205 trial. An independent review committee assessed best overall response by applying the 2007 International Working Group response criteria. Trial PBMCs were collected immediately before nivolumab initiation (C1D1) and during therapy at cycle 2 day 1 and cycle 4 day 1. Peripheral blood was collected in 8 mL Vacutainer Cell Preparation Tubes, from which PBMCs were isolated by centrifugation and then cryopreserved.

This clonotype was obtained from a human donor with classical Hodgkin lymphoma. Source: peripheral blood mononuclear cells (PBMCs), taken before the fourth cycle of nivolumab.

The CDR3 reads CASRSPGLATDTQYF. The DNA sequence reads TGTGCCAGCAGATCCCCTGGACTAGCCACAGATACGCAGTATTTT. Rearrangement joined TRBV28 to TRBJ2-3; 8 nucleotides in the junction match TRBD2. Based on the germline V gene, the CDR1 and CDR2 sequences are MDHEN and SYDVKM. Clipping removes 6 bases from V and 2 bases from J, with 7 as the unmatched junction base count. Spanning cysteine to phenylalanine, the CDR3 consists of 15 amino acids. The DNA shown is the 45-base CDR3, in frame from base 1.